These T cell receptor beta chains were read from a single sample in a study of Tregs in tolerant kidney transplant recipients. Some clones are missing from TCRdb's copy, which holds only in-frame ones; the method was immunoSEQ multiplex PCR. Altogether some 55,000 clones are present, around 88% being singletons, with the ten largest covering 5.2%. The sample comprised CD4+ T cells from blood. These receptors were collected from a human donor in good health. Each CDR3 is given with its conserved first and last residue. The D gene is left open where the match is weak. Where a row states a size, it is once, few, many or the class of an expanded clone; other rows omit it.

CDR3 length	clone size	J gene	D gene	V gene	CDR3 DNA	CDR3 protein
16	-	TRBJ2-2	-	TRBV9	TGTGCCAGCAGCGTAAGTGTCGGGGGTGAAGGCGGGGAGCTGTTTTTT	CASSVSVGGEGGELFF
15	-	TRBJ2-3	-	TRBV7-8	TGTGCCAGCAGCATAGGGGGGGGGCTCCCAGATACGCAGTATTTT	CASSIGGGLPDTQYF
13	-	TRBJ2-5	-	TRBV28	TGTGCCAGCACTTTGGGAGTTGAGGAGACCCAGTACTTC	CASTLGVEETQYF
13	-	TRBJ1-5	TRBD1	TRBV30	TGTGCCTGGAGTGTGACAGGGAATCAGCCCCAGCATTTT	CAWSVTGNQPQHF
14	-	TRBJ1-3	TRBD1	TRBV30	TGTGCCAGACAACATGGGACAGTTGGAAACACCATATATTTT	CARQHGTVGNTIYF
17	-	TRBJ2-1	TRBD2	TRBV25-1	TGTGCCAGCAGTGAAATAGCTAGCGGAACCTCCTACAATGAGCAGTTCTTC	CASSEIASGTSYNEQFF
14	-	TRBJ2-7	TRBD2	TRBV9	TGTGCCAGCAGCGTCGGCGGGAGCTCCTACGAGCAGTACTTC	CASSVGGSSYEQYF
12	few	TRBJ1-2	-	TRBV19	TGTGCCAGTAGCTTCCAAACCTATGGCTACACCTTC	CASSFQTYGYTF
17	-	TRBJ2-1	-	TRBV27	TGTGCCAGCAGTCACGGCCTCTGGGGCAGGGGGGGCCATGAGCAGTTCTTC	CASSHGLWGRGGHEQFF
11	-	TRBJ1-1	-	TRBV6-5	TGTGCCAGCAGTCGGGGGGGTGAAGCTTTCTTT	CASSRGGEAFF
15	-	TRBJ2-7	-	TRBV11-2	TGTGCCAGCAGCTTAGAAGGGGGGGGCCTCTCCGAGCAGTACTTC	CASSLEGGGLSEQYF
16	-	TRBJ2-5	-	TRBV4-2	TGTGCCAGCAGCCAAGGAATCGGGCAGATACAAGAGACCCAGTACTTC	CASSQGIGQIQETQYF
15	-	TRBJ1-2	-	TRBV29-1	TGCAGCGTTGTTGGCAGGGCTCCTGAGTCTAGTGGCTACACCTTC	CSVVGRAPESSGYTF
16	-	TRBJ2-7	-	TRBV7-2	TGTGCCAGCAGCTTAGTAGTCGCCAGGGGGAGGAACGAGCAGTACTTC	CASSLVVARGRNEQYF
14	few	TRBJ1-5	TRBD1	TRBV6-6	TGTGCCAGCAGTTACGGACAGGGCGGTCAGCCCCAGCATTTT	CASSYGQGGQPQHF
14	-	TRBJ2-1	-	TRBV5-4	TGTGCCAGCAGGTCGAAAGGGGCCTACAATGAGCAGTTCTTC	CASRSKGAYNEQFF
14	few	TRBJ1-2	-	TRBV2	TGTGCCAGCACCGTATTCCTAGGGACGGACGGCTACACCTTC	CASTVFLGTDGYTF
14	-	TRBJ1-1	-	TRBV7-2	TGTGCCAGCAGCTTAACTATCTGGGGACGACAGGCTTTCTTT	CASSLTIWGRQAFF
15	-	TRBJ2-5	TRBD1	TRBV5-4	TGTGCCAGCAGCATAAAACAGGGGGCAGGGGAGACCCAGTACTTC	CASSIKQGAGETQYF
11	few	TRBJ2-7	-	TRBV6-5	TGTGCCAGCAGTCGTGGGTACGAGCAGTACTTC	CASSRGYEQYF
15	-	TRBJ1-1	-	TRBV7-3	TGTGCCAGCAGCTTAATGGGGGGCGAGTACACTGAAGCTTTCTTT	CASSLMGGEYTEAFF
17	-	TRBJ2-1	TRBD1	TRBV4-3	TGCGCCAGCAGCCAAGGCCTAATGACAGGGGGATACAATGAGCAGTTCTTC	CASSQGLMTGGYNEQFF
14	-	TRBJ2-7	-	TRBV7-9	TGTGCCAGCCGGCGTGCAGGCGGAACCTACGAGCAGTACTTC	CASRRAGGTYEQYF
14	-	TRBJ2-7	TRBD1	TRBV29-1	TGCAGCGTTGAAGGGACAGGGACCCTAGGCGAGCAGTACTTC	CSVEGTGTLGEQYF
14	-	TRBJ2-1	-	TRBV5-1	TGCGCCAGCAGCTTGGATGTCGGAGAGGGTGAGCAGTTCTTC	CASSLDVGEGEQFF
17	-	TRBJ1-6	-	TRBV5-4	TGTGCCAGCAGCTTGAGAACAAGGCGATCGTCTAATTCACCCCTCCACTTT	CASSLRTRRSSNSPLHF
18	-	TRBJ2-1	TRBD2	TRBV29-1	TGCAGCGTTGAGGGGTTTGGCGCGGGACTAGCGGGAGTCAATGAGCAGTTCTTC	CSVEGFGAGLAGVNEQFF
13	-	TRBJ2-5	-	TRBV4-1	TGCGCCAGCAGTCCGGGGGGCCGGGAGACCCAGTACTTC	CASSPGGRETQYF
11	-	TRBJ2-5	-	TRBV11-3	TGTGCCAGCAGTAAGAAGGAGACCCAGTACTTC	CASSKKETQYF
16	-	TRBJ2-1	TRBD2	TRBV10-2	TGCGCCAGCAAAGACCTAGCGGGGGGCCTTTACAATGAGCAGTTCTTC	CASKDLAGGLYNEQFF
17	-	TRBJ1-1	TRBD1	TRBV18	TGTGCCAGCTCACTACGGGTCATAACAGGGGGGTCCACTGAAGCTTTCTTT	CASSLRVITGGSTEAFF
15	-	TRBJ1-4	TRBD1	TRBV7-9	TGTGCCAGCAGCGTCAGGACAGGGTCCCGAGAAAAACTGTTTTTT	CASSVRTGSREKLFF
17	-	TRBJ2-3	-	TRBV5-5	TGTGCCAGCAGCGGGACGTGGTCTAGTCAAAGCACAGATACGCAGTATTTT	CASSGTWSSQSTDTQYF
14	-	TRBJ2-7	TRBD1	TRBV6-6	TGTGCCAGCAGTTACTTCCAGGGGGCCTACGAGCAGTACTTC	CASSYFQGAYEQYF
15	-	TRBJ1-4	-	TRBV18	TGTGCCAGCTCACCAAACAGGCTACCTAATGAAAAACTGTTTTTT	CASSPNRLPNEKLFF
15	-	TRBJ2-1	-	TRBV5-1	TGCGCCAGCAGCTTGGACTCCGCAGCCTACAATGAGCAGTTCTTC	CASSLDSAAYNEQFF
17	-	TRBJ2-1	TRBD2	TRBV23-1	TGCGCCAGCAGTCACCCTCCCGGGACTAGCGGGAACAATGAGCAGTTCTTC	CASSHPPGTSGNNEQFF
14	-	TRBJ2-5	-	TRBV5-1	TGCGCCAGCAGCTTCTCAGGGGCCCAAGAGACCCAGTACTTC	CASSFSGAQETQYF
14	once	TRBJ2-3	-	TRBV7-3	TGTGCCAGCAGCTTAAGCCCCAGCACAGATACGCAGTATTTT	CASSLSPSTDTQYF
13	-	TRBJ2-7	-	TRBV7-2	TGTGCCAGCAGCTTAGCGTACGACTACGAGCAGTACTTC	CASSLAYDYEQYF
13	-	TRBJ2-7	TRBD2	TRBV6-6	TGTGCCAGCAGGGGGACCCGGGAGGGCGAGCAGTACTTC	CASRGTREGEQYF
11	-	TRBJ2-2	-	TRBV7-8	TGTGCCAGCAGCCTAACCGGGGAGCTGTTTTTT	CASSLTGELFF
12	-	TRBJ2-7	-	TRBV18	TGTGCCAGCTCACCCGGGACGAGCGAGCAGTACTTC	CASSPGTSEQYF
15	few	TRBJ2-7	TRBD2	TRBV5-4	TGTGCCAGCAGCTTGGGGCTAGCGGGAACCTACGAGCAGTACTTC	CASSLGLAGTYEQYF
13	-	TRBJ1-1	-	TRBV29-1	TGCAGCGTTGGCGAGATGGTGAACACTGAAGCTTTCTTT	CSVGEMVNTEAFF
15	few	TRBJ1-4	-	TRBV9	TGTGCCAGCAGCGTAGCCCCCTCCCACGCGGAAAAACTGTTTTTT	CASSVAPSHAEKLFF
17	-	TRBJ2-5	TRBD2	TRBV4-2	TGTGCCAGCAGCCAAGATGGTTCCAGCGGGAGGTCGGAGACCCAGTACTTC	CASSQDGSSGRSETQYF
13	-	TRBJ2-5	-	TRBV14	TGTGCCAGCAATAGAAACTTACAAGAGACCCAGTACTTC	CASNRNLQETQYF
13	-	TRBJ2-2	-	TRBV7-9	TGTGCCAGCAGCTCCCGGTTGACCGGGGAGCTGTTTTTT	CASSSRLTGELFF
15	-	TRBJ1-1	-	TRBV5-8	TGTGCCAGCAGCTTTTCACGGAACATGAACACTGAAGCTTTCTTT	CASSFSRNMNTEAFF
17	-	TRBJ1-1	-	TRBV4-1	TGCGCCAGCAGCCAAGTTGATATGGGATTTTTGAATTCTGAAGCTTTCTTT	CASSQVDMGFLNSEAFF
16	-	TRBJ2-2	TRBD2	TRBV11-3	TGTGCCAGCAGCTTAGCTAGCGGGTACAACACCGGGGAGCTGTTTTTT	CASSLASGYNTGELFF
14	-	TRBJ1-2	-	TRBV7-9	TGTGCCAGCACCCTATCTGGCGTGGGATATGGCTACACCTTC	CASTLSGVGYGYTF
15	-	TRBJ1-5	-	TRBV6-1	TGTGCCAGCACCAAAGGGGCAGGGGACAATCAGCCCCAGCATTTT	CASTKGAGDNQPQHF